Below, 2 T cell receptor beta chains from the same sample are listed, as sequenced in a study of post-analysis software for immune sequencing data. Study-wide results and limits: Four to six TRBV segments, including TRBV5-6, TRBV5-1 and TRBV20-1, were more frequent in patients than controls.

What these receptors recognize is not known. Carried by the TCR beta cDNA libraries were unique molecular identifiers. A single record per CDR3 protein comes from TCRdb applying MiXCR to the PCR reads. The repertoire holds fewer than 850,000 distinct CDR3 sequences, with 46% as singletons. The sequenced material came from blood. Receptor source: a girl aged 5-17 years with multiple sclerosis.

J is TRBJ1-1 and V is TRBV7-2; the match to TRBD1 covers 7 bases. The ends lost 0 bases at V and 1 base at J; junction bases unmatched: 5. Germline assignment: CDR1 SGHTA and CDR2 FQGNSA. The CDR3 length is 16 residues. CDR3 bases: TGTGCCAGCAGCTTAGCGCTGGGGACAGCGAACACTGAAGCTTTCTTT. Its translation is CASSLALGTANTEAFF. Drawing the rest from reference TRBV7-2 and TRBJ1-1, the complete variable domain is GAGVSQSPSNKVTEKGKDVELRCDPISGHTALYWYRQSLGQGLEFLIYFQGNSAPDKSGLPSDRFSAERTGGSVSTLTIQRTQQEDSAVYLCASSLALGTANTEAFFGQGTRLTVV.

The V call is TRBV12-3 or TRBV12-4, the J call TRBJ2-7; D may be TRBD1 (5 bases). The CDR3 extends over 11 amino acids. V was cut by 7 bases and J by 5 bases, with 9 bases left in between. The CDR3 sequence is CASNWGDEQYF. The DNA for the CDR3 is TGTGCCAGCAATTGGGGCGACGAGCAGTACTTC.